This T cell receptor (beta chain) originates from a study of cytomegalovirus exposure and HLA in healthy donors. The PCR contained 60 Vbeta and 13 Jbeta primers. The method was immunoSEQ multiplex PCR; TCRdb's version includes in-frame clones alone and lacks a portion of them. The sample has roughly 140,000 clones; about four fifths are singletons. Germline V CDR1 and CDR2: MNHEY, SMNVEV (reference sequence). The CDR3 sequence is 13 residues long. Trimming removed 7 bases from V and 6 bases from J, with 12 bases in between. The chain is built from TRBV27 and TRBJ2-2, with D maybe TRBD1 (5 bases). Material: PBMCs. The clonotype was recovered from a man aged 25-40 years in good health and CMV-seropositive. CDR3 amino acids: CASTVSGPGELFF. The CDR3 DNA follows: TGTGCCAGCACGGTATCAGGGCCCGGGGAGCTGTTTTTT.